Each of the 11 T cell receptor beta chains below was sequenced from the same sample in a study of HIV-infected patients and healthy controls. No cell fractionation was done, so the repertoire covers all unsorted peripheral blood T cells. Alpha and beta constant-region primers primed reverse transcription of approximately 500 ng RNA. Separate chain-specific third strand synthesis with multiplexing indices produced the alpha and beta libraries. MiXCR, run by TCRdb on the 5' RACE reads, gives a single entry per CDR3 protein. The repertoire includes approximately 10,000 distinct CDR3 sequences, 6.5% to 9.5% of them detected once, and almost 35% sits in the top ten. Specimen: blood, collected before antiretroviral therapy. The receptors were gathered from an adult with HIV infection. The donor label of this sample is uncertain.

This clonotype has only a few counts. The chain has TRBV19 and TRBJ1-2, with D hard to call. The CDR3 totals 14 residues. Germline values: CDR1 LNHDA, CDR2 SQIVND (reference sequence). V lost 2 bases, J lost 2 bases, and 9 bases lay in between. CDR3 loop: CASSIRRPNYGYTF. The CDR3 coding sequence is TGTGCCAGTAGTATAAGAAGGCCGAACTATGGCTACACCTTC.

This clonotype appeared a few times. This sequence joins TRBV20-1 and TRBJ1-1; no definite D call. V was cut by 6 bases and J by 5 bases, with 13 bases left in between. There are 12 residues in the CDR3. Germline V lookup: CDR1 DFQATT, CDR2 SNEGSKA (reference sequence). Here the CDR3 DNA reads TGCAGTGCCGAACGGTCGGGAACTGAAGCTTTCTTT. It is translated as CSAERSGTEAFF.

This clonotype was seen repeatedly, ten times or more. V is TRBV28 and J is TRBJ2-1; 9 bases align to TRBD1. The CDR3 has 14 residues. The V gene's germline CDR1 is MDHEN and CDR2 SYDVKM. The V gene end was trimmed by 8 bases and the J gene end by 3 bases; junction bases not matched to a gene: 5. The CDR3 sequence: CASGQGQGYNEQFF. The CDR3 bases are TGTGCCAGCGGTCAGGGACAGGGCTACAATGAGCAGTTCTTC.

This clonotype is termed large. The chain is built from TRBV5-6 and TRBJ1-2, with D possibly being TRBD1 (6 bases). In germline, CDR1 is SGHDT, CDR2 YYEEEE. The ends were cut back, 4 bases at V and 4 bases at J, with 11 bases in the middle. The CDR3 covers 13 residues. The CDR3 nucleotides are TGTGCCAGCAGCACAGGGAGGGGCTATGGCTACACCTTC. It encodes CASSTGRGYGYTF. The full variable domain, completed using reference TRBV5-6 and TRBJ1-2, is DAGVTQSPTHLIKTRGQQVTLRCSPKSGHDTVSWYQQALGQGPQFIFQYYEEEERQRGNFPDRFSGHQFPNYSSELNVNALLLGDSALYLCASSTGRGYGYTFGSGTRLTVV.

In this sample, this clonotype turned up many times. The V gene is TRBV6-1, the J gene TRBJ2-5, with 10 nucleotides matching TRBD1. Germline values: CDR1 MNHNS, CDR2 SASEGT. The V gene end was trimmed by 6 bases and the J gene end by 5 bases; junction bases not matched to a gene: 9. The CDR3 is 15 residues long. CDR3 in DNA: TGTGCCAGCAGGATAGACAGGGGGCACTGGGAGACCCAGTACTTC. Amino acids: CASRIDRGHWETQYF.

This clonotype was seen at least ten times. CDR3 nucleotides: TGTGCCAGCGGTACTTTGGCAGGCGATAATTCACCCCTCCACTTT. Encoded protein: CASGTLAGDNSPLHF. The chain combines TRBV12-3 or TRBV12-4 with TRBJ1-6; no reliable D call. CDR3 length: 15 amino acids. Trimming shortened V by 8 bases and J by 5 bases, and 16 bases separated the two germline ends.

This clonotype has only one observation. This chain links TRBV3-1 with TRBJ1-4; 10 bases are shared with TRBD1. Germline CDR1 reads LGHDT; CDR2 reads YNNKEL (reference sequence). Trimming cost V 4 bases and J 5 bases; bases outside gene matches: 1. The length of the CDR3 is 14 residues. The CDR3 region has the DNA TGTGCCAGCAGCCGGACAGGGGGGAATGAAAAACTGTTTTTT. This translates into CASSRTGGNEKLFF.

This chain connects TRBV10-3 to TRBJ2-7, with 7 bases identical to TRBD2. The CDR3 loop spans 14 amino acids. V lost 7 bases to trimming and J lost 0 bases; unmatched junction nucleotides: 6. Looked up from germline, CDR1 is ENHRY and CDR2 is SYGVKD. Here the CDR3 reads CAINAGESSYEQYF. The DNA of the CDR3 is TGTGCCATCAACGCGGGGGAGAGCTCCTACGAGCAGTACTTC.

Sample share makes this clonotype medium-sized (0.01 to 0.1%). This sequence joins TRBV10-1 and TRBJ2-3, with D hard to call. V dropped 7 bases and J dropped 1 base, with 15 bases sitting between them. Germline V gives CDR1 WNHNN, CDR2 SYGVQD (reference sequence). The CDR3 consists of 15 residues. The CDR3 loop is CASIPLGRGTDTQYF. The CDR3 DNA reads TGCGCCAGCATACCGCTAGGAAGGGGCACAGATACGCAGTATTTT.

The table lists this clonotype with many counts. In DNA form, the CDR3 reads TGTGCCAGCAGCTTTCCCCCGGGGACGAACACTGAAGCTTTCTTT. This encodes CASSFPPGTNTEAFF. The chain joins TRBV7-2 to TRBJ1-1, with TRBD1 as a possible D gene (5 bases). V lost 3 bases and J 1 base, leaving 12 bases between the germline ends. The CDR3 is 15 residues long. Germline V gives CDR1 SGHTA, CDR2 FQGNSA.

In this sample, this clonotype turned up a few times. The chain has TRBV5-1 and TRBJ1-3; tentative D call: TRBD1 (5 bases). V was shortened by 4 bases and J by 0 bases, with 17 bases between the two germline ends. Germline lookup yields CDR1 SGHRS and CDR2 YFSETQ. The CDR3 is made up of 17 amino acids. For the CDR3, the DNA is TGCGCCAGCAGCCCTAGTACCGCAGGGAACTCTGGAAACACCATATATTTT. Protein: CASSPSTAGNSGNTIYF.